The rows below give T cell receptor beta chains drawn from one sample of a study of T cell changes during pregnancy in multiple sclerosis. The assay was immunoSEQ multiplex PCR, and TCRdb's table has in-frame clones only and misses some. The sample consists of tens of thousands of clones, 80% to 90% of them appearing once. Sequenced here: CD4+ T cells from peripheral blood mononuclear cells, sampled in the first trimester of pregnancy. The receptors stem from a female donor in good health, enrolled as a control in a pregnancy study. Each CDR3 is given with its conserved first and last residue. Each record gives: J gene, clone size, V gene, D gene, CDR3 DNA, CDR3 protein. A D gene is named only where the DNA matches it firmly. Size is stated for part of the rows, as once, few or many counts, or as a class when the clone is expanded.

>TRBJ2-7|NA|TRBV28|TRBD1
TGTGCCAGCAGTACAACCGGGACAGCCCCTTACGAGCAGTACTTC
CASSTTGTAPYEQYF
>TRBJ1-5|NA|TRBV7-2|NA
TGTGCCAGCAACAACAGGGTGAGCAATCAGCCCCAGCATTTT
CASNNRVSNQPQHF
>TRBJ2-4|NA|TRBV30|TRBD2
TGTGCCTGGGGGAGGCTAGCGGGAGACGAAAAGGCCAAAAACATTCAGTACTTC
CAWGRLAGDEKAKNIQYF
>TRBJ2-5|NA|TRBV5-4|TRBD1
TGTGCCAGCAGCCACGATAAAACGGACAGGACCCAAGAGACCCAGTACTTC
CASSHDKTDRTQETQYF
>TRBJ2-3|NA|TRBV7-3|TRBD2
TGTGCCAGCAGCCGGACTAGCGGGTCCACAGATACGCAGTATTTT
CASSRTSGSTDTQYF
>TRBJ2-3|NA|TRBV5-4|TRBD1
TGTGCCAGCAGCCCTGACAGGGGGCGACCAGATACGCAGTATTTT
CASSPDRGRPDTQYF
>TRBJ1-5|NA|TRBV27|NA
TGTGCCAGCAGTTTAGTGCAGGGATCCACTCATAGCAATCAGCCCCAGCATTTT
CASSLVQGSTHSNQPQHF
>TRBJ1-6|few|TRBV5-1|NA
TGCGCCAGCAGCTTGGGACTTACTAATTCACCCCTCCACTTT
CASSLGLTNSPLHF
>TRBJ2-3|NA|TRBV5-5|TRBD2
TGTGCCAGCAGCTTGCTTGCGGGACGAGCGGGAGGGCCGAACACAGATACGCAGTATTTT
CASSLLAGRAGGPNTDTQYF
>TRBJ1-1|NA|TRBV4-2|NA
TGTGCCAGCAGCCAAGGTAACAGGGCAGTAGGAACTGAAGCTTTCTTT
CASSQGNRAVGTEAFF
>TRBJ2-3|NA|TRBV18|TRBD2
TGTGCCAGCTCAACCAAAGGCGGGAGGAAAACAGATACGCAGTATTTT
CASSTKGGRKTDTQYF
>TRBJ1-1|NA|TRBV7-2|TRBD1
TGTGCCAGCAGGAAACTACAGGGGGACACTGAAGCTTTCTTT
CASRKLQGDTEAFF
>TRBJ2-5|NA|TRBV11-3|TRBD2
TGTGCCAGCAGCCCGAGCGGGGTCGAGACCCAGTACTTC
CASSPSGVETQYF
>TRBJ2-5|NA|TRBV7-2|NA
TGTGCCAGCAGCACAGGGGAGACCCAGTACTTC
CASSTGETQYF
>TRBJ1-6|few|TRBV7-9|TRBD1
TGTGCCAGCAGCTCCGGGGTCGGACAGGCCAATTCACCCCTCCACTTT
CASSSGVGQANSPLHF
>TRBJ2-3|NA|TRBV18|NA
TGTGCCAGCTCACCCCTGCGGCAGAAAAGCACAGATACGCAGTATTTT
CASSPLRQKSTDTQYF
>TRBJ1-6|few|TRBV2|TRBD1
TGTGCCAGCAGTCCGGGACAGGGGCGAAATTCACCCCTCCACTTT
CASSPGQGRNSPLHF
>TRBJ2-1|once|TRBV10-2|TRBD2
TGCGCCAGCAGTGAGTTGGGACTAGCGGGAGGGCCGTTAGAGCAGTTCTTC
CASSELGLAGGPLEQFF
>TRBJ2-1|NA|TRBV5-1|TRBD2
TGCGCCAGCAGCGAAGGGACTAGCGGACACAATGAGCAGTTCTTC
CASSEGTSGHNEQFF
>TRBJ1-5|NA|TRBV5-6|NA
TGTGCCAGCAGCTTGCGGGAGTGGGGCAATCAGCCCCAGCATTTT
CASSLREWGNQPQHF
>TRBJ1-6|NA|TRBV7-9|NA
TGTGCCAGCAGCCGGAATTCACCCCTCCACTTT
CASSRNSPLHF
>TRBJ1-6|NA|TRBV19|TRBD1
TGTGCCAGTAGTCCTCGGACAGGGGAAACACCCCTCCACTTT
CASSPRTGETPLHF
>TRBJ1-1|NA|TRBV6-1|NA
TGTGCCAGCAGTGTCGAGATTAACACTGAAGCTTTCTTT
CASSVEINTEAFF
>TRBJ2-1|NA|TRBV27|TRBD2
TGTGCCAGCAGTACACCAAGTACTAGCGGGAGGGCCCATGAGCAGTTCTTC
CASSTPSTSGRAHEQFF
>TRBJ2-3|few|TRBV5-6|TRBD2
TGTGCCAGCACCGGTAGCGGGGGGGCCCAGACAGATACGCAGTATTTT
CASTGSGGAQTDTQYF
>TRBJ2-7|NA|TRBV29-1|TRBD1
TGCAGCGTTGAAGAGCGGGACAGGGGACCAGGGGAGCAGTACTTC
CSVEERDRGPGEQYF
>TRBJ2-1|NA|TRBV29-1|TRBD2
TGCAGCGTTGGAATGAGCGGGAGACCCTACAATGAGCAGTTCTTC
CSVGMSGRPYNEQFF
>TRBJ2-7|NA|TRBV11-3|TRBD1
TGTGCCAGCAGCCTGACAGGGGGCGCCGGTGGGGAGCAGTACTTC
CASSLTGGAGGEQYF
>TRBJ1-3|NA|TRBV28|NA
TGTGCCAGCAGCCCACCCCGACATCACTCTGGAAACACCATATATTTT
CASSPPRHHSGNTIYF
>TRBJ2-3|NA|TRBV28|NA
TGTGCCAGCAGTTTGGGCCAACGGGGGAGAGACAAAGATACGCAGTATTTT
CASSLGQRGRDKDTQYF
>TRBJ2-5|NA|TRBV9|TRBD1
TGTGCCAGCAGCGTAGGACAGGGGGTGGGGGAGACCCAGTACTTC
CASSVGQGVGETQYF
>TRBJ1-5|NA|TRBV27|NA
TGTGCCAGCAGTTTATACTGGAAGGGGGATCAGCCCCAGCATTTT
CASSLYWKGDQPQHF
>TRBJ2-7|NA|TRBV7-3|NA
TGTGCCAGCAGCATGGACATCTCCTACGAGCAGTACTTC
CASSMDISYEQYF
>TRBJ2-3|NA|TRBV4-1|NA
TGCGCCAGCCGTCAGGGGCGAGGGCGCACAGATACGCAGTATTTT
CASRQGRGRTDTQYF
>TRBJ1-1|NA|TRBV13|NA
TGTGCCAGCAGCTTACGTGGGACCCTGGTGGGAGGCACTGAAGCTTTCTTT
CASSLRGTLVGGTEAFF
>TRBJ1-1|NA|TRBV28|TRBD1
TGTGCCAGCAGTTTATTGGGGGACAGGGGTGGCACTGAAGCTTTCTTT
CASSLLGDRGGTEAFF
>TRBJ1-1|NA|TRBV4-2|NA
TGTGCCAGCAGCCAAGAGCGGGGGATGAACACTGAAGCTTTCTTT
CASSQERGMNTEAFF
>TRBJ1-2|NA|TRBV5-1|TRBD1
TGCGCCAGCTGCCCTTTGGGGACAGGGGGCGAGGGTAACTATGGCTACACCTTC
CASCPLGTGGEGNYGYTF
>TRBJ2-1|NA|TRBV7-2|NA
TGTGCCAGCAGGAACCCGAAGGGGGTCTACAATGAGCAGTTCTTC
CASRNPKGVYNEQFF
>TRBJ2-7|NA|TRBV4-2|TRBD2
TGTGCCAGCAGCCAAGCCCTTGGGACTAGCGGGGGGAAAGAGCAGTACTTC
CASSQALGTSGGKEQYF
>TRBJ1-6|NA|TRBV11-2|NA
TGTGCCAGCAGCTTAAGGCCCTTGAGGGATTCACCCCTCCACTTT
CASSLRPLRDSPLHF
>TRBJ1-2|NA|TRBV6-6|NA
TGTGCCAGCAGTTACGGGGCAGCCCTTAACTATGGCTACACCTTC
CASSYGAALNYGYTF
>TRBJ2-3|NA|TRBV11-3|TRBD1
TGTGCCAGCAGCTTAGCCTTACAGGGGGCCACAGATACGCAGTATTTT
CASSLALQGATDTQYF
>TRBJ2-3|once|TRBV5-1|NA
TGCGCCAGCAGCTCGAACAGCCTATCTAGCACAGATACGCAGTATTTT
CASSSNSLSSTDTQYF
>TRBJ1-2|NA|TRBV19|NA
TGTGCCAGTAGGGGGAGGGCCTATGGCTACACCTTC
CASRGRAYGYTF
>TRBJ2-7|NA|TRBV6-5|TRBD1
TGTGCCAGCACGGGACAGGGAAAATCCGAGCAGTACTTC
CASTGQGKSEQYF
>TRBJ2-2|NA|TRBV25-1|TRBD2
TGTGCCAGCAGTGTAACTAGCGAAGTCACCGGGGAGCTGTTTTTT
CASSVTSEVTGELFF
>TRBJ2-5|NA|TRBV5-1|NA
TGCGCCAGCAGCTTGGTTGACGGGACTCAAGAGACCCAGTACTTC
CASSLVDGTQETQYF
>TRBJ1-5|NA|TRBV27|NA
TGTGCCAGCAGACGGGGGAGCAATCAGCCCCAGCATTTT
CASRRGSNQPQHF
>TRBJ2-5|NA|TRBV9|NA
TGTGCCAGCAGCCCCCGGGACACCTCCCTAGAGACCCAGTACTTC
CASSPRDTSLETQYF
>TRBJ1-1|NA|TRBV5-6|TRBD1
TGTGCCAGCAGCTCAATGTTCCTGACAGGGCAGAACACTGAAGCTTTCTTT
CASSSMFLTGQNTEAFF
>TRBJ1-1|NA|TRBV27|NA
TGTGCCAGCAGTTACAGGTTGAACACTGAAGCTTTCTTT
CASSYRLNTEAFF
>TRBJ1-2|NA|TRBV14|NA
TGTGCCAGCAGCCAAGGGCTTCTAAGGGGGGGGCGCGGCTACACCTTC
CASSQGLLRGGRGYTF
>TRBJ2-5|NA|TRBV20-1|NA
TGCAGTGCGGCTCTTGAAGAGACCCAGTACTTC
CSAALEETQYF
>TRBJ1-6|few|TRBV6-1|NA
TGTGCCAGCAGTCCCCCCGGGTCGTATTCACCCCTCCACTTT
CASSPPGSYSPLHF
>TRBJ1-5|NA|TRBV6-1|NA
TGTGCCAGCAGTGAGACTCCGACCTGGAATCAGCCCCAGCATTTT
CASSETPTWNQPQHF
>TRBJ1-6|NA|TRBV15|TRBD1
TGTGCCACCAGCAGAGATTATCGGACAGGGAATAATTCACCCCTCCACTTT
CATSRDYRTGNNSPLHF